The 11 T cell receptor beta chains presented below share a single source sample, sequenced in a study of shared clonotypes between healthy human individuals. Sequencing used immunoSEQ multiplex PCR; TCRdb keeps in-frame clones, though not all of them. The profile shows millions of clones, 90% to 95% of them singletons. The material sequenced was naive CD4+ T cells sorted from blood. Regarding subset: CD45RA+ positively selected. These receptors originate from a man younger than 35 in good health.

As regards this clone: Other DNA sequences of this sample code for an identical CDR3. V usage is TRBV11-2 and J usage is TRBJ2-1, with 11 bases aligning to TRBD2. This CDR3 is 15 amino acids long. Germline values: CDR1 SGHAT, CDR2 FQNNGV. The V segment lost 4 bases and the J segment 1 base; nucleotides outside the gene matches: 0. CDR3 in amino acids: CASSSSGRSYNEQFF. Written as DNA, the CDR3 is TGTGCCAGCAGCTCTAGCGGGAGGTCCTACAATGAGCAGTTCTTC.

V usage is TRBV5-4 and J usage is TRBJ1-1, with 7 positions matching TRBD1. The CDR3 is 15 residues long. Losses at the gene ends were 4 bases for V and 4 bases for J; bases not matched to a gene: 10. Germline CDR1 reads SGHNT; CDR2 reads YYREEE (reference sequence). DNA for the CDR3: TGTGCCAGCAGCCCCCAGACAGGGAGGGCCACTGAAGCTTTCTTT. This sequence encodes CASSPQTGRATEAFF. The full variable domain, completed using reference TRBV5-4 and TRBJ1-1, is ETGVTQSPTHLIKTRGQQVTLRCSSQSGHNTVSWYQQALGQGPQFIFQYYREEENGRGNFPPRFSGLQFPNYSSELNVNALELDDSALYLCASSPQTGRATEAFFGQGTRLTVV.

The chain employs TRBV4-3 and TRBJ2-5; 11 positions agree with TRBD2. CDR1 is LGHNA, CDR2 YSLEER, per germline. This CDR3 contains 19 residues. V shed 0 bases, J shed 5 bases, and the junction held 14 bases outside the gene matches. The CDR3 coding sequence is TGCGCCAGCAGCCAAGATCGCGTGGGGCTAGCGGGAGGAGGGGAGACCCAGTACTTC. Residues: CASSQDRVGLAGGGETQYF.

This chain joins TRBV9 and TRBJ2-7, with D tentatively TRBD1 (6 bases). The CDR3 consists of 14 residues. Between the trimmed V and J ends, which lost 4 bases and 0 bases, there was a span of 11 bases. From germline, CDR1 is SGDLS and CDR2 YYNGEE. This CDR3 reads CASSPGTNSYEQYF. CDR3 nucleotides: TGTGCCAGCAGCCCCGGGACAAACTCCTACGAGCAGTACTTC.

The chain joins TRBV18 to TRBJ1-1; TRBD1 matches at 7 bases. Germline V CDR1 and CDR2: KGHSH, LQKENI. The CDR3 is 16 residues long. V lost 3 bases, J lost 3 bases, and 10 bases stayed unmatched. The CDR3 is CASSPRTGVGDTEAFF. The CDR3, as DNA: TGTGCCAGCTCACCTCGAACAGGGGTCGGGGACACTGAAGCTTTCTTT.

Remarks on this clone: This same CDR3 is encoded by further DNA sequences in the sample. The V call is TRBV5-1, the J call TRBJ2-7, with 10 bases that match TRBD1. From germline, CDR1 is SGHRS and CDR2 YFSETQ. The CDR3 has 15 amino acids. Trimming removed 1 base from V and 1 base from J; junction bases left unmatched: 2. For the CDR3, the DNA is TGCGCCAGCAGCTTGCGGGGACAGGGGTCCTACGAGCAGTACTTC. This codes for CASSLRGQGSYEQYF. Variable domain in full (rest from reference TRBV5-1 and TRBJ2-7): KAGVTQTPRYLIKTRGQQVTLSCSPISGHRSVSWYQQTPGQGLQFLFEYFSETQRNKGNFPGRFSGRQFSNSRSEMNVSTLELGDSALYLCASSLRGQGSYEQYFGPGTRLTVT.

This chain connects TRBV6-1 to TRBJ2-2, with TRBD2 matching 10 bases. CDR3 length: 15 amino acids. CDR1 is MNHNS, CDR2 SASEGT, per germline. Trimming took 8 bases from V and 6 from J; bases not matched to a gene: 9. The CDR3 here is CASRSSGSIAGELFF. CDR3 bases: TGTGCCAGCCGGTCTAGCGGGAGTATAGCCGGGGAGCTGTTTTTT.

V usage is TRBV4-2 and J usage is TRBJ1-4, with 7 bases lining up with TRBD1. Trimming took 4 bases from V and 7 from J; bases not matched to a gene: 6. Per the germline V gene, CDR1 is LGHNA and CDR2 is YNFKEQ. CDR3 length: 14 amino acids. CDR3 region: CASSPGQEREKLFF. Written as DNA, the CDR3 is TGTGCCAGCAGCCCTGGACAGGAACGTGAAAAACTGTTTTTT.

The rearrangement uses TRBV5-1 and TRBJ2-5; D remains ambiguous. The CDR3 consists of 13 residues. Germline values: CDR1 SGHRS, CDR2 YFSETQ. Deletions cut 3 bases from V and 2 bases from J, with 8 bases between. Written as DNA, the CDR3 is TGCGCCAGCAGCTCACAGCCTCAAGAGACCCAGTACTTC. This translates into CASSSQPQETQYF.

This sequence joins TRBV6-5 and TRBJ2-3; 10 positions match TRBD1. V trimming: 4 bases; J trimming: 1 base; junction bases outside the gene matches: 5. This CDR3 has 16 residues. Germline V gives CDR1 MNHEY, CDR2 SVGAGI. The CDR3 region has the DNA TGTGCCAGCAGTTCCTTAGGGACAGGGGGCACAGATACGCAGTATTTT. Translating gives CASSSLGTGGTDTQYF.

In DNA, the CDR3 is TGTGCCAGCAGCTTATCCCGGGTGGGAGGCTCCTACGAGCAGTACTTC. It translates to CASSLSRVGGSYEQYF. This chain links TRBV11-2 with TRBJ2-7, with D tentatively TRBD2 (6 bases). The CDR3 length is 16 residues. The V gene lost 2 bases and the J gene lost 0 bases, with 14 bases spanning the gap. CDR1 is SGHAT and CDR2 is FQNNGV in the germline V gene.